A selection of T cell receptor beta chains follows, all from one sample in a study of T cells in Graves' hyperthyroidism and ophthalmopathy. In TCRdb, the multiplex PCR reads were re-called with MiXCR into one record per CDR3 protein. The table has fewer than 200,000 distinct CDR3 sequences, roughly 9.4% seen once. The sample was blood. The receptors derive from a young woman with Graves' hyperthyroidism that later progressed to Graves' ophthalmopathy. The CDR3 runs from the conserved cysteine through the conserved F or W. The D gene is left open where the match is weak. Clone size is shown for a subset of rows, as once, few, many or a class of expanded clone.

v_call: TRBV20-1; clone_size: many; d_call: TRBD2; j_call: TRBJ2-1; cdr3_aa: CSAPELTSGSYNEQFF; cdr3_nt: TGCAGTGCCCCAGAATTGACTAGCGGGTCCTACAATGAGCAGTTCTTC
v_call: TRBV2; clone_size: many; d_call: -; j_call: TRBJ2-2; cdr3_aa: CASTDGLMNTGELFF; cdr3_nt: TGTGCCAGCACCGACGGGTTGATGAACACCGGGGAGCTGTTTTTT
v_call: TRBV5-4; clone_size: -; d_call: -; j_call: TRBJ2-5; cdr3_aa: CASSQLGTRSRLETQYF; cdr3_nt: TGTGCCAGCAGCCAACTCGGGACTCGATCGAGATTGGAGACCCAGTACTTC
v_call: TRBV27; clone_size: many; d_call: -; j_call: TRBJ1-5; cdr3_aa: CASSSTPPVWSNQPQHF; cdr3_nt: TGTGCCAGCAGTTCAACCCCCCCCGTTTGGAGCAATCAGCCCCAGCATTTT
v_call: TRBV3-1; clone_size: many; d_call: TRBD2; j_call: TRBJ2-1; cdr3_aa: CASSQDSGPYNEQFF; cdr3_nt: TGTGCCAGCAGCCAAGATAGCGGGCCCTACAATGAGCAGTTCTTC
v_call: TRBV11-1; clone_size: many; d_call: TRBD2; j_call: TRBJ2-7; cdr3_aa: CASSKTSGGPYEQYF; cdr3_nt: TGTGCCAGCAGCAAAACTAGCGGAGGCCCCTACGAGCAGTACTTC
v_call: TRBV5-4; clone_size: few; d_call: TRBD1; j_call: TRBJ1-2; cdr3_aa: CASSTQGDDYGYTF; cdr3_nt: TGTGCCAGCAGTACACAGGGGGACGACTATGGCTACACCTTC
v_call: TRBV7-9; clone_size: many; d_call: -; j_call: TRBJ2-7; cdr3_aa: CAACGDGLPEQYF; cdr3_nt: TGTGCCGCGTGCGGTGACGGGCTCCCCGAGCAGTACTTC
v_call: TRBV7-9; clone_size: -; d_call: -; j_call: TRBJ1-1; cdr3_aa: CASSTGGGMNTEAFF; cdr3_nt: TGTGCCAGCAGTACTGGGGGGGGCATGAACACTGAAGCTTTCTTT
v_call: TRBV10-3; clone_size: many; d_call: -; j_call: TRBJ2-3; cdr3_aa: CAISTDSSTDTQYF; cdr3_nt: TGTGCCATCAGCACGGACAGTTCCACAGATACGCAGTATTTT
v_call: TRBV13; clone_size: few; d_call: TRBD2; j_call: TRBJ2-7; cdr3_aa: CASSSNTPGLAEAYEQYF; cdr3_nt: TGTGCCAGCAGCTCGAACACTCCGGGACTAGCGGAGGCCTACGAGCAGTACTTC
v_call: TRBV12-3/TRBV12-4; clone_size: many; d_call: -; j_call: TRBJ1-1; cdr3_aa: CASSSNRDTNTEAFF; cdr3_nt: TGTGCCAGCAGTTCAAACCGGGATACGAACACTGAAGCTTTCTTT
v_call: TRBV4-1; clone_size: -; d_call: -; j_call: TRBJ1-4; cdr3_aa: CASSQGRFSATNEKLFF; cdr3_nt: TGCGCCAGCAGCCAAGGCAGGTTTAGCGCAACTAATGAAAAACTGTTTTTT
v_call: TRBV7-6; clone_size: few; d_call: TRBD2; j_call: TRBJ2-5; cdr3_aa: CASNQRGLQETQYF; cdr3_nt: TGTGCCAGCAACCAGCGGGGACTACAAGAGACCCAGTACTTC
v_call: TRBV5-4; clone_size: few; d_call: TRBD1; j_call: TRBJ1-1; cdr3_aa: CASSGGQGPGAFF; cdr3_nt: TGTGCCAGCAGCGGAGGACAGGGGCCTGGGGCTTTCTTT
v_call: TRBV24-1; clone_size: -; d_call: -; j_call: TRBJ2-3; cdr3_aa: CATSDLRDPRGTDTQYF; cdr3_nt: TGTGCCACCAGTGATTTGCGGGACCCACGGGGCACAGATACGCAGTATTTT
v_call: TRBV20-1; clone_size: many; d_call: TRBD1; j_call: TRBJ1-6; cdr3_aa: CSATRDSYNSPLHF; cdr3_nt: TGCAGTGCGACCCGGGACAGTTATAATTCACCCCTCCACTTT
v_call: TRBV30; clone_size: many; d_call: -; j_call: TRBJ1-2; cdr3_aa: CALMRQGGYTF; cdr3_nt: TGTGCCTTAATGAGGCAGGGAGGCTACACCTTC
v_call: TRBV7-3; clone_size: many; d_call: -; j_call: TRBJ2-7; cdr3_aa: CASSFGGVLGSYEQYF; cdr3_nt: TGTGCCAGCAGCTTCGGCGGCGTCCTGGGGTCCTACGAGCAGTACTTC
v_call: TRBV20-1; clone_size: -; d_call: TRBD2; j_call: TRBJ2-5; cdr3_aa: CSAMASGNLLGETQYF; cdr3_nt: TGCAGTGCTATGGCTAGCGGAAACCTCCTGGGCGAGACCCAGTACTTC
v_call: TRBV11-2; clone_size: many; d_call: -; j_call: TRBJ2-3; cdr3_aa: CASSYAGEDTQYF; cdr3_nt: TGTGCCAGCAGCTACGCAGGGGAAGATACGCAGTATTTT
v_call: TRBV9; clone_size: -; d_call: -; j_call: TRBJ2-1; cdr3_aa: CASSVGLGDYNEQFF; cdr3_nt: TGTGCCAGCAGCGTAGGACTAGGGGACTACAATGAGCAGTTCTTC